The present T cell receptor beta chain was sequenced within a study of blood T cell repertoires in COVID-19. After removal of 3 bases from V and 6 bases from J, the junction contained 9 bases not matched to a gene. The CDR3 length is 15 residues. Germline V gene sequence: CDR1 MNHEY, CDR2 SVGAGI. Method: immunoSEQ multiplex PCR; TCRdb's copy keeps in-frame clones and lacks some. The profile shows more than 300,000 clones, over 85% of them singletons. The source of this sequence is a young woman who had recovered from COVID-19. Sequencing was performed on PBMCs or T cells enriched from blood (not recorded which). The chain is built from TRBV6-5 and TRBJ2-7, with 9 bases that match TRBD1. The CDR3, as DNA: TGTGCCAGCAGTTATCAACGGGACAGGGCCTCCGAGCAGTACTTC. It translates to CASSYQRDRASEQYF.